This T cell receptor (beta chain) is drawn from a study of T cells expressing NK-cell markers. Study background: Repertoire data for TCR beta were derived from sorted T cells (CD3+CD56+NKG2C+, CD3+CD56+NKG2C- and CD3+CD56-NKG2C+). Seropositivity for HCMV was found in most of the eight sequenced donors, with one seronegative.

The CDR3 is 13 amino acids. Germline V gene sequence: CDR1 SGHRS, CDR2 YFSETQ. Template switching by 5'RACE with UMIs generated the TCR beta cDNA. TCRdb reprocessed the 5' RACE reads, keeping one entry per CDR3 protein, no DNA. There are roughly 350,000 distinct CDR3 sequences in the sample, with 5.2% held by the top ten. This clonotype was obtained from a man aged 18-69 years in good health. J is TRBJ2-2 and V is TRBV5-1; no DNA is available, so the TRBD1 call from TCRdb remains unchecked. Sample: blood T cells: a sorted CD56 or NKG2C T cell subset, CD4+ or CD8+ T cells, or bulk PBMC T cells (not recorded which). The CDR3 here is CASSGIGTGELFF.